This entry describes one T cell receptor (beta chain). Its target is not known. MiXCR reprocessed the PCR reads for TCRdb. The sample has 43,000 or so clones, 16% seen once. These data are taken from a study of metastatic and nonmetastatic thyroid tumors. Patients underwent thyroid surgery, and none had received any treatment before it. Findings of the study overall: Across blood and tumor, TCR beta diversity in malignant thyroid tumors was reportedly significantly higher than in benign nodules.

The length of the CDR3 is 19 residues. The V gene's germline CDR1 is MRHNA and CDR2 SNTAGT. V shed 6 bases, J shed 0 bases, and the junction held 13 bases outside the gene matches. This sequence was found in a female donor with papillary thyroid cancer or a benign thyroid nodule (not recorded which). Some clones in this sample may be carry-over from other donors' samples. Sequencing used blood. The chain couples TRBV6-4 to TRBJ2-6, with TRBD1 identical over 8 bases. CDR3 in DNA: TGTGCCAGCAGCGACATCCCGGGACAGGCGATCTCTGGGGCCAACGTCCTGACTTTC. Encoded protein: CASSDIPGQAISGANVLTF.